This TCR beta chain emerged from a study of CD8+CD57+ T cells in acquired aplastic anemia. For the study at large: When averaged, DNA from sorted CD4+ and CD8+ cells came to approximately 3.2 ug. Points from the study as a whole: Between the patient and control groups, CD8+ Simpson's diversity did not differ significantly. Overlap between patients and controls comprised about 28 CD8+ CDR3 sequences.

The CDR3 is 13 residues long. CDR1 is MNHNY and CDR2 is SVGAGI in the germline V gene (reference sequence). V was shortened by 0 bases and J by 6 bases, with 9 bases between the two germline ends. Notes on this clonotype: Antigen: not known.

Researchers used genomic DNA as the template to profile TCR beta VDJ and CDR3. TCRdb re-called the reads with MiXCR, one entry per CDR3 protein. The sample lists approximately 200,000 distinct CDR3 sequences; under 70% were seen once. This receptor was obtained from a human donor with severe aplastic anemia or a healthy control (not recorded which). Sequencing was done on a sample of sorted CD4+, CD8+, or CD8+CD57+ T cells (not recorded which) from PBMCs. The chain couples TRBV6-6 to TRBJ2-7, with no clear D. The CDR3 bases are TGTGCCAGCAGTTACTCCGTTCTACGCGAGCAGTACTTC. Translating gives CASSYSVLREQYF.